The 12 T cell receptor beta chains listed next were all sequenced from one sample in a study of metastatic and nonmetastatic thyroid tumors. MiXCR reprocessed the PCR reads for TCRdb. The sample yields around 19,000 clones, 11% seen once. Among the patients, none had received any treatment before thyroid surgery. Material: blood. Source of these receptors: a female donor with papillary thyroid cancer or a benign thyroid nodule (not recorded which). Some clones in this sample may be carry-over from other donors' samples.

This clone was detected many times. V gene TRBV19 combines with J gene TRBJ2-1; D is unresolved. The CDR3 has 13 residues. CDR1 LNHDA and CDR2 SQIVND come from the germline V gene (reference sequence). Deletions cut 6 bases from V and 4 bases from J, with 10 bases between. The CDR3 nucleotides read TGTGCCAGTAGCGTGGGCAGGTACAATGAGCAGTTCTTC. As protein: CASSVGRYNEQFF.

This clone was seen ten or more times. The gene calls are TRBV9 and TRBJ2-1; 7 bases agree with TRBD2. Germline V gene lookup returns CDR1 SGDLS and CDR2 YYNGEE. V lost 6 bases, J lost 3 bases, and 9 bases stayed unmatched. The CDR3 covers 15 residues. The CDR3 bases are TGTGCCAGCACCCGTACGGGCGGGAGCTACAATGAGCAGTTCTTC. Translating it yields CASTRTGGSYNEQFF.

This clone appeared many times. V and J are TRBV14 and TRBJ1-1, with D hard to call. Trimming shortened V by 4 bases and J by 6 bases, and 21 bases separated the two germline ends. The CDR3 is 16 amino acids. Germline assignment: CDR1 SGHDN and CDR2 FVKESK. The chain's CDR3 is CASSPSSEFPNAEAFF. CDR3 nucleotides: TGTGCCAGCAGCCCCTCTTCAGAATTCCCAAACGCTGAAGCTTTCTTT.

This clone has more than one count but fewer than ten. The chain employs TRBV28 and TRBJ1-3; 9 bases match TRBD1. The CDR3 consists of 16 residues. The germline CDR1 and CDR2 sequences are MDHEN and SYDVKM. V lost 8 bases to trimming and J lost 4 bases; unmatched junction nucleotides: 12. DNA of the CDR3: TGTGCCAGCTCGTCCGTGGGGACAGGGATCGGAAACACCATATATTTT. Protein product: CASSSVGTGIGNTIYF.

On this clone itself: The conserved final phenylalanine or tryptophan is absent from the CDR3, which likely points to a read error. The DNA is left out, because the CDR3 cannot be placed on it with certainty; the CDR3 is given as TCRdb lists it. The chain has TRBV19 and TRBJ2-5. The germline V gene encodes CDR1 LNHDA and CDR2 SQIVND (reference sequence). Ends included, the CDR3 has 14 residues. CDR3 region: CASSTLLGQETLYC.

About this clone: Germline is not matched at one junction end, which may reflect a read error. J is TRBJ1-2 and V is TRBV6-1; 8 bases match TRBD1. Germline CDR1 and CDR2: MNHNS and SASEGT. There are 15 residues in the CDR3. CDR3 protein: CACSRTWTGMSGYTF. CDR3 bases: TGTGCCTGCAGTCGTACCTGGACAGGGATGAGTGGCTACACCTTC.

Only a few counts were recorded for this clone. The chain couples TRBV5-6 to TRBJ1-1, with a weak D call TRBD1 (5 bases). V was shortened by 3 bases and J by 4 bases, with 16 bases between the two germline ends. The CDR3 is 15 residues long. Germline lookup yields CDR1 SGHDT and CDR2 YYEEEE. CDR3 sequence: CASSWGGGGGTEAFF. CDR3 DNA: TGTGCCAGCAGCTGGGGCGGGGGGGGTGGCACTGAAGCTTTCTTT.

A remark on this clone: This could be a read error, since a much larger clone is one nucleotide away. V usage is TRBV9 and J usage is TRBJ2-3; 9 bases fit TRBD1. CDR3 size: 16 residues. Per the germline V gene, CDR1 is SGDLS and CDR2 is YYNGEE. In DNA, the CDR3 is TGTGCCGGCAGCGCAGGACAGGGGTCTAGCACAGATACGCAGTATTTT. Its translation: CAGSAGQGSSTDTQYF.

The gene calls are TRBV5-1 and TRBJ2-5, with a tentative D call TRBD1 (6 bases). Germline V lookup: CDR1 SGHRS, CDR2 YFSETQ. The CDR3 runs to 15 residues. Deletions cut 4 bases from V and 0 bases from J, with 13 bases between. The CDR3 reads CASSILGQYQETQYF. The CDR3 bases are TGCGCCAGCAGCATCCTTGGACAGTACCAAGAGACCCAGTACTTC.

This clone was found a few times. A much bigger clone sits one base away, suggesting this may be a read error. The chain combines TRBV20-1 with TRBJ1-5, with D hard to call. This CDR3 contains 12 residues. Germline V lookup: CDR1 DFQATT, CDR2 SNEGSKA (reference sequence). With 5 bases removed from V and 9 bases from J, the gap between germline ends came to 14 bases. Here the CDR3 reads CSAGIGLGPQHF. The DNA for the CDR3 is TGCAGTGCTGGGATTGGGTTGGGGCCCCAGCATTTT.

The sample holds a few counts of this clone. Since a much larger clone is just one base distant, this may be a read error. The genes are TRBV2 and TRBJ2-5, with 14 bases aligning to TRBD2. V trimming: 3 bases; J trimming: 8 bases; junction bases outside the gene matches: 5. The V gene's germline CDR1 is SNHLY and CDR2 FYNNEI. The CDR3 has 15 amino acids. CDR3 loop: CASSDGTSGRNTQYF. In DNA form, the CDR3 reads TGTGCCAGCAGTGACGGGACTAGCGGGAGAAATACCCAGTACTTC.

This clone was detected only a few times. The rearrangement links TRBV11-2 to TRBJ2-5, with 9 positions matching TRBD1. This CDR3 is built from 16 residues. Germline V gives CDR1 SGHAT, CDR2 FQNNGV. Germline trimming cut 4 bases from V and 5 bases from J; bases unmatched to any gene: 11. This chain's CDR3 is CASSSGINRGLETQYF. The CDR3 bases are TGTGCCAGCAGCTCCGGGATAAACAGGGGGCTTGAGACCCAGTACTTC.